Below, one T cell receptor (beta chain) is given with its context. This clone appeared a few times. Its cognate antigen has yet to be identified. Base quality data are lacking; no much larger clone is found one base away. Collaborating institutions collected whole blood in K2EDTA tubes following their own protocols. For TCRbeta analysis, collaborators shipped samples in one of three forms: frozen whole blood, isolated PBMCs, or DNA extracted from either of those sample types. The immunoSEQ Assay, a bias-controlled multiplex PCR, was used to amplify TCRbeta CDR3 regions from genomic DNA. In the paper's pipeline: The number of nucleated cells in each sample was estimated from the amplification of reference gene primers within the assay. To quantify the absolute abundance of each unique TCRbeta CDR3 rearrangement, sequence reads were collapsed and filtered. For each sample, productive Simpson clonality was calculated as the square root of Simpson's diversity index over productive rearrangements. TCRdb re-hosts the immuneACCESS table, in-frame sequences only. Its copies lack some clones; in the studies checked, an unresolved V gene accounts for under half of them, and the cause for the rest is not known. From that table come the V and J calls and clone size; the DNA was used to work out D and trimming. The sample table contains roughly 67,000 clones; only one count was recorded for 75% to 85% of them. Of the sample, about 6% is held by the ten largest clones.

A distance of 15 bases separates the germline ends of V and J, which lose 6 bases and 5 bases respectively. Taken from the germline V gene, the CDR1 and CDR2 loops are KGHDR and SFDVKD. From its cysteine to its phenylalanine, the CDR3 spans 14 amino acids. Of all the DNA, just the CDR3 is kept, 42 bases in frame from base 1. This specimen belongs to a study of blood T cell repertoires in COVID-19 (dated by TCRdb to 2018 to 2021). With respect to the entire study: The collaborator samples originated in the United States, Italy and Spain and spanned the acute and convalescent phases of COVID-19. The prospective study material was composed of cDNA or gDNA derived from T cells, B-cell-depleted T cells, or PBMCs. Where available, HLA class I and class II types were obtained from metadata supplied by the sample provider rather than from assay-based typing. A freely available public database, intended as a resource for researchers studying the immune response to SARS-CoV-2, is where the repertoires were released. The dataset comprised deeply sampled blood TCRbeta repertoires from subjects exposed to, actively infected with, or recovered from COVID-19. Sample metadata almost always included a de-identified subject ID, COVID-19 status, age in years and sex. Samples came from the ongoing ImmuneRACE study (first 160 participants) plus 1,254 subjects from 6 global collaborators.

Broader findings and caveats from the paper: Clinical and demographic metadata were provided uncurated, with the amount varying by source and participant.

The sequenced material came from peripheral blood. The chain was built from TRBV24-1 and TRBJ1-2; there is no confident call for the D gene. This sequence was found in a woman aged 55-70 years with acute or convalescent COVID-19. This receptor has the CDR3 CATSRNISPYGYTF. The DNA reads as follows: TGTGCCACCAGTAGAAACATTTCCCCTTATGGCTACACCTTC.